This T cell receptor (beta chain) was recorded in a study of blood T cell repertoires in COVID-19. Study at large: There were acute and convalescent COVID-19 samples, and they came from the United States, Italy and Spain. PBMCs, B-cell-depleted T cells, or T cells were the source of the cDNA or gDNA that made up the material.

Germline V CDR1 and CDR2: SGHTA, FQGTGA. CDR3 length equals 16 residues. V was clipped by 1 base and J by 4 bases, with 17 bases between them. Original handling: The authors estimated nucleated cell counts from reference gene primer amplification. Sequenced by immunoSEQ multiplex PCR; TCRdb stores in-frame clones only, minus some. That table supplies the V and J calls and clone size; D and trimming were determined from the DNA. The table has 140,000 or so clones, approximately 91% seen once; the top ten hold about 1.7%. The sequence came from a man between 65 and 85 years old with acute or convalescent COVID-19. The rearrangement joins TRBV7-3 to TRBJ2-7, with D possibly matching TRBD1 (5 bases). Material for sequencing was peripheral blood. CDR3 loop: CASSLIGATDFYEQYF. In DNA form, the CDR3 reads TGTGCCAGCAGCTTAATAGGTGCGACAGACTTTTACGAGCAGTACTTC. The variable domain in full, with the rest retrieved from reference TRBV7-3 and TRBJ2-7, is GAGVSQTPSNKVTEKGKYVELRCDPISGHTALYWYRQSLGQGPEFLIYFQGTGAADDSGLPNDRFFAVRPEGSVSTLKIQRTERGDSAVYLCASSLIGATDFYEQYFGPGTRLTVT.